Listed here is a single T cell receptor (beta chain). This sample was taken from a study of blood T cell repertoires in COVID-19. Overall study: Donors in the United States, Italy and Spain gave samples during acute or convalescent COVID-19. PBMCs, B-cell-depleted T cells, or T cells were the source of the cDNA or gDNA that made up the material.

In the authors' methods: It was from reference gene primer amplification that nucleated cell counts were estimated. Repertoires were generated with immunoSEQ multiplex PCR, while TCRdb's copy carries only in-frame clones and drops some. That table gives V, J and clone size, and the DNA gave D and trimming. The sample holds 140,000 to 150,000 clones; roughly 90% are singletons and the top ten take around 1.5%. The CDR3 extends over 16 amino acids. The germline V gene encodes CDR1 SGDLS and CDR2 YYNGEE. V lost 0 bases to trimming and J lost 2 bases, with 11 bases between them. Source material: peripheral blood. The chain combines TRBV9 with TRBJ2-2; TRBD2 is a possible D gene (7 bases). The receptor was derived from a human donor in a cohort sampled during active COVID-19. CDR3 protein: CASSVAGGLNTGELFF. CDR3 nucleotide sequence: TGTGCCAGCAGCGTAGCGGGGGGCTTAAACACCGGGGAGCTGTTTTTT.